Listed below are T cell receptor beta chains from one sample, sequenced in a study of T cell responses to AZD1222 COVID-19 vaccine. The data were produced by immunoSEQ multiplex PCR, yet TCRdb's version contains in-frame clones alone and is incomplete. The sample shows 93,000 or so clones, 90% of them seen only once. This specimen was peripheral blood, taken on day 0 of AZD1222 vaccination. These receptors all stem from an adult in good health. CDR3s include the opening cysteine and the closing phenylalanine or tryptophan. D genes are given only for firm matches. Size values are once, few and many counts, or a class for expanded clones, and some rows have none.

TRBJ2-7,NA,TRBV27,TRBD2,TGTGCCAGCAGTTTAGTGGGGGGGGCCTACGAGCAGTACTTC,CASSLVGGAYEQYF
TRBJ2-2,NA,TRBV19,TRBD2,TGTGCCAGTAGTCATATAGCGGGGAACACCGGGGAGCTGTTTTTT,CASSHIAGNTGELFF
TRBJ1-1,NA,TRBV12-3/TRBV12-4,NA,TGTGCCAGCAGTTTCACCGGGGAAGCTTTCTTT,CASSFTGEAFF
TRBJ2-7,NA,TRBV4-1,NA,TGCGCCAGCAGCCATGGGGCCGGTTCGGTCTACGAGCAGTACTTC,CASSHGAGSVYEQYF
TRBJ1-1,NA,TRBV6-1,TRBD1,TGTGCCAGCAGGGAAACCCTGGGCAGGGGGCGGACTGAAGCTTTCTTT,CASRETLGRGRTEAFF
TRBJ1-1,NA,TRBV3-1/TRBV3-2,NA,TGTGCCAGCAGCCCCACCCACCCGGGCCAGGAGGAAGCTTTCTTT,CASSPTHPGQEEAFF
TRBJ1-2,NA,TRBV4-2,NA,TGTGCCAGCAGCCAAGACAGGGCCACTGTGAGCTATGGCTACACCTTC,CASSQDRATVSYGYTF
TRBJ1-6,NA,TRBV29-1,NA,TGCAGCGTTGGAGGCCGGGATTCACCCCTCCACTTT,CSVGGRDSPLHF
TRBJ2-3,once,TRBV5-4,TRBD1,TGTGCCAGCAATCCGGGACAGGGCCCAGATACGCAGTATTTT,CASNPGQGPDTQYF
TRBJ1-5,NA,TRBV12-3/TRBV12-4,NA,TGTGCCAGCAGTTTGGCAAGCAATCAGCCCCAGCATTTT,CASSLASNQPQHF
TRBJ2-3,NA,TRBV5-1,NA,TGCGCCAGCAGCTTATACCTTAAAGGGGATACGCAGTATTTT,CASSLYLKGDTQYF
TRBJ1-2,NA,TRBV6-2/TRBV6-3,NA,TGTGCCAGCAGCCGAGACGGAACTAACTATGGCTACACCTTC,CASSRDGTNYGYTF
TRBJ1-6,NA,TRBV7-2,NA,TGTGCCAGCAGCACTCGAAGGGGCGGTAATTCACCCCTCCACTTT,CASSTRRGGNSPLHF
TRBJ1-5,NA,TRBV19,TRBD1,TGTGCCAGTAGTATGGCGACAGGGTATCAGCCCCAGCATTTT,CASSMATGYQPQHF
TRBJ1-5,NA,TRBV11-2,NA,TGTGCCAGCAGCTTAGGGGGTAGCAATCAGCCCCAGCATTTT,CASSLGGSNQPQHF
TRBJ2-2,NA,TRBV4-2,TRBD1,TGTGCCAGCAGGACAGGGGCGAACACCGGGGAGCTGTTTTTT,CASRTGANTGELFF
TRBJ1-1,NA,TRBV5-1,NA,TGCGCCAGCAGGGTACAGCTAGATATGAACACTGAAGCTTTCTTT,CASRVQLDMNTEAFF
TRBJ1-6,NA,TRBV4-1,NA,TGCGCCAGCAGCCAAGGGTGGGGTTACGGTTCACCCCTCCACTTT,CASSQGWGYGSPLHF
TRBJ2-7,NA,TRBV5-6,TRBD1,TGTGCCAGCAGCCGAAACAGGGGGCTGTCCTACGAGCAGTACTTC,CASSRNRGLSYEQYF
TRBJ2-3,once,TRBV5-4,NA,TGTGCCAGCACCCTGTGGGGGCAGGGGGATACGCAGTATTTT,CASTLWGQGDTQYF
TRBJ2-7,NA,TRBV27,NA,TGTGCCAGCGGGCGGGGTCCCGCCTACGAGCAGTACTTC,CASGRGPAYEQYF
TRBJ2-3,once,TRBV7-2,NA,TGTGCCAGCAGCTTACGGGACACTTTCTCCACAGATACGCAGTATTTT,CASSLRDTFSTDTQYF
TRBJ2-1,NA,TRBV4-1,TRBD2,TGCGCCAGCAGCCAAGATGTCCCGGGACTAGCGAGATACAATGAGCAGTTCTTC,CASSQDVPGLARYNEQFF
TRBJ2-4,NA,TRBV18,NA,TGTGCCAGCTCGTCCGACTCAGCCGACATTCAGTACTTC,CASSSDSADIQYF